The T cell receptor (beta chain) described here comes from a study of Graves' ophthalmopathy and Graves' hyperthyroidism. Across the study: Peripheral blood was gathered at the point of initial diagnosis, before any treatment started. Whole-study results and caveats: Most thyroid-expanded clonotypes exceeding 0.001 frequency were also found in blood.

Germline V gene data show CDR1 as ENHRY and CDR2 as SYGVKD. Losses at the gene ends were 0 bases for V and 2 bases for J; bases not matched to a gene: 8. CDR3 length: 17 residues. Among the exclusions were patients with other autoimmune diseases, uncontrolled infections, pregnancy or lactation. This clonotype was seen a handful of times. Its antigen remains unknown. Amplifying from RNA transcripts, the study obtained TCR beta CDR3 regions. The library came from an HTBI-primed first-round RT-PCR and a second-round multiplex PCR. TCRdb used MiXCR to reprocess the multiplex PCR reads, holding one entry per CDR3 protein. This repertoire shows almost 750,000 distinct CDR3 sequences, 40% found once; its top ten account for approximately 46%.

The material sequenced was peripheral blood. The TCR originated in an adult man with Graves' ophthalmopathy. The rearrangement uses TRBV10-3 and TRBJ2-7, with TRBD2 matching over 9 bases. CDR3 coding DNA: TGTGCCATCAGTGAGTCGCGGGTAGCGGGGGTAACCTACGAGCAGTACTTC. Protein: CAISESRVAGVTYEQYF.